This entry describes one T cell receptor beta chain. What it recognizes is unknown. Profiled with immunoSEQ multiplex PCR; TCRdb holds only in-frame clones, not every one. The sample carries 30,000 to 45,000 clones, approximately 87% recorded once. Per the germline V gene, CDR1 is DFQATT and CDR2 is SNEGSKA (reference sequence). V lost 2 bases and J lost 4, with 2 bases in between. The CDR3 is 10 amino acids. The data belong to a study of pediatric ulcerative colitis. Whole-study results and caveats: Compared with controls, ulcerative colitis showed greater blood-rectum clone sharing. Two patients' blood samples yielded substantially fewer templates.

Specimen: blood. The source of this sequence is a girl under 18 with moderate ulcerative colitis. V gene TRBV20-1 combines with J gene TRBJ2-5; D gene unclear. In nucleotides, the CDR3 is TGCAGTGCTAGAAGAGAGACCCAGTACTTC. It yields the protein CSARRETQYF.